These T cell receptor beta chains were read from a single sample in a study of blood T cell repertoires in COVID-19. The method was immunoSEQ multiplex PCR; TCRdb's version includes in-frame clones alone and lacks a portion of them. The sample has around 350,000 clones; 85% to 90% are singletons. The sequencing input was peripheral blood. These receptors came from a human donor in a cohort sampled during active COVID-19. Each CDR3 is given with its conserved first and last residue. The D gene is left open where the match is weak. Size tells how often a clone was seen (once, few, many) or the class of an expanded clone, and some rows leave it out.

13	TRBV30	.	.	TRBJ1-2	TGTGCCTCCTTACGCGGGCTTCTCTATGGCTACACCTTC	CASLRGLLYGYTF
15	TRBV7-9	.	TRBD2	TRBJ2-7	TGTGCCAGCAGCTTAGGGTTAGCGGGGGCGGACGAGCAGTACTTC	CASSLGLAGADEQYF
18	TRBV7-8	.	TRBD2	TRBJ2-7	TGTGCCAGCAGCGACGCCCGACTAGCGGGGGCCTCCTCCTACGAGCAGTACTTC	CASSDARLAGASSYEQYF
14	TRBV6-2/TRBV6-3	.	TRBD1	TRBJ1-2	TGTGCCAGCGGTTGGGACAGGCCCCTCTATGGCTACACCTTC	CASGWDRPLYGYTF
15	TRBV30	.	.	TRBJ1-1	TGTGCCTGGGCGGGGGGGACGGCCCTATACACTGAAGCTTTCTTT	CAWAGGTALYTEAFF
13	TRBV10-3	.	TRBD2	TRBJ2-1	TGTGCCGTATCCTTTGAGCGGGAGAGTGAGCAGTTCTTC	CAVSFERESEQFF
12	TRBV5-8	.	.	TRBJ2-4	TGTGCCAGCAGCAGGGGCAAAAACATTCAGTACTTC	CASSRGKNIQYF
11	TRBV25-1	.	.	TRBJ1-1	TGTGCCAGCACCGGACACCATGAAGCTTTCTTT	CASTGHHEAFF
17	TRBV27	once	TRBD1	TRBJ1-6	TGTGCCAGCAGTTTATCAGGGACAGAATATACCGATTCACCCCTCCACTTT	CASSLSGTEYTDSPLHF
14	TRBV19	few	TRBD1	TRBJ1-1	TGTGCCAGTAGTTTGGGACAGCACAACACTGAAGCTTTCTTT	CASSLGQHNTEAFF
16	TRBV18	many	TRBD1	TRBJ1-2	TGTGCCAGCTCACCTCGGACAGGGGGCGAGGACTATGGCTACACCTTC	CASSPRTGGEDYGYTF
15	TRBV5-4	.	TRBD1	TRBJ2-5	TGTGCCAGCAGCCCTGGGACAGGTTTACGAGAGACCCAGTACTTC	CASSPGTGLRETQYF
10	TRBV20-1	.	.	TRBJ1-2	TGCAGTGCAGAGAAGGGTAACAGCGGCTTC	CSAEKGNSGF
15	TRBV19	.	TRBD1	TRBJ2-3	TGTGCCAGTAGTACGGGACAGGGTCACACAGATACGCAGTATTTT	CASSTGQGHTDTQYF
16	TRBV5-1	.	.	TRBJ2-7	TGCGCCAGCAGCTTGGATATTGGCAGGGTAAACTACGAGCAGTACTTC	CASSLDIGRVNYEQYF
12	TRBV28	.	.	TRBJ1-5	TGTGCCAGCAGTCCCTACAATCAGCCCCAGCATTTT	CASSPYNQPQHF
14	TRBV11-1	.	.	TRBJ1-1	TGTGCCAGCAGCTTATGGGCGGGGCGAACTGAAGCTTTCTTT	CASSLWAGRTEAFF
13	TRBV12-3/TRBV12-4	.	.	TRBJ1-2	TGTGCCAGCAGTCCCATCGACAGCTATGGCTACACCTTC	CASSPIDSYGYTF
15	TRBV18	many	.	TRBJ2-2	TGTGCCAGCCAAAACCGACCGCAGGGGCCCGGGGAGCTGTTTTTT	CASQNRPQGPGELFF
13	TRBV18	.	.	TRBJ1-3	TGTGCCAGCTCACCACGTTCAGGAAACACCATATATTTT	CASSPRSGNTIYF
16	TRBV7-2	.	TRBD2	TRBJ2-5	TGTGCCAGCAGCCCGCAGACTAGCGGGGAGGGGGAGACCCAGTACTTC	CASSPQTSGEGETQYF
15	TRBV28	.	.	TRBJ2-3	TGTGCCAGCAGGACCCCCGAAGGGAGAGCAGATACGCAGTATTTT	CASRTPEGRADTQYF
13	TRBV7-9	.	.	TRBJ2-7	TGTGCCAGCAGCTTAGATCGTAGCTACGAGCAGTACTTC	CASSLDRSYEQYF
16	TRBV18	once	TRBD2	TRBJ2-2	TGTGCCAGCTCACCAGGACTAGCGGGTAACACCGGGGAGCTGTTTTTT	CASSPGLAGNTGELFF
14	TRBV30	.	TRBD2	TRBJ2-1	TGTGCCTGGACCTGGACTAGCGATTACAATGAGCAGTTCTTC	CAWTWTSDYNEQFF
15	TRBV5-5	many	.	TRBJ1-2	TGTGCCAGCAGCTTGGCCTACCGGGATCTCTATGGCTACACCTTC	CASSLAYRDLYGYTF
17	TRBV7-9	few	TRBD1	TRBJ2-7	TGTGCCAGCAGTCTGATAACCGGGACAGCGAGCTCCTACGAGCAGTACTTC	CASSLITGTASSYEQYF
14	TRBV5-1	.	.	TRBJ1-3	TGCGCCAGCAGCCCAACCAACTCTCTAAACACCATATATTTT	CASSPTNSLNTIYF
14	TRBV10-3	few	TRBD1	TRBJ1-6	TGTGCCATCAGTGAGGGACAGGGTCATTCACCCCTCCACTTT	CAISEGQGHSPLHF
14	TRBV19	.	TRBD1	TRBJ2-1	TGTGCCAGCTCCGGGACAGGGGCCCCCAATGAGCAGTTCTTC	CASSGTGAPNEQFF
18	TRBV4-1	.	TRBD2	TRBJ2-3	TGCGCCAGCAGCCAAGGTTGGGGAAGCGGGGGTAGCACAGATACGCAGTATTTT	CASSQGWGSGGSTDTQYF
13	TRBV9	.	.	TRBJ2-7	TGTGCCAGCAGCGCCCAGGGTCGTTACGAGCAGTACTTC	CASSAQGRYEQYF
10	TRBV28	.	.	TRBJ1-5	TGTGCCACAGGAAATCAGCCCCAGCATTTT	CATGNQPQHF
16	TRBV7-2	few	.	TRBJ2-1	TGTGCCAGCAGCCTCGTCGCCCTAGCACCGAACAATGAGCAGTTCTTC	CASSLVALAPNNEQFF
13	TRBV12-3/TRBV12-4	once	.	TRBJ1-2	TGTGCCAGCAGTCGCACCGAGAACTATGGCTACACCTTC	CASSRTENYGYTF
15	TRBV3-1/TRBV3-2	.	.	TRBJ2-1	TGTGCCAGCAGCCAAGGCAGGGGCGCCTACAATGAGCAGTTCTTC	CASSQGRGAYNEQFF
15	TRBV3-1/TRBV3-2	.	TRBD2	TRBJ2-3	TGTGCCAGCAGCCATCCAGCGGGGGCAACAGATACGCAGTATTTT	CASSHPAGATDTQYF
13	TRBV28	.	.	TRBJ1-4	TGTGCCAGCAGTCCTGACAGGAGAGAAAAACTGTTTTTT	CASSPDRREKLFF
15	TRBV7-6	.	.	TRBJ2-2	TGTGCCAGCGCATTGGGGGGGGCGCTGGCCGGGGAGCTGTTTTTT	CASALGGALAGELFF
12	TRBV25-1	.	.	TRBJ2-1	TGTGCCAGCAGTGAATCGCGGGATGAGCAGTTCTTC	CASSESRDEQFF
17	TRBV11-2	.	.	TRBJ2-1	TGTGCCAGCCAATTAGAGGGCAGAGCCAATCCCTACAATGAGCAGTTCTTC	CASQLEGRANPYNEQFF
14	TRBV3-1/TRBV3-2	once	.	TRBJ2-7	TGTGCCAGCAGCCAAGGACTGAGCGGCTACGAGCAGTACTTC	CASSQGLSGYEQYF
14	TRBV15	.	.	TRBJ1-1	TGTGCCACCAGCAGAGATCTGAGGGAGACTGAGGCTTTCTTT	CATSRDLRETEAFF
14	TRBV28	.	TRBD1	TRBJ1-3	TGTGCCAGCAGTTTATGGACAGGGGGAAACACCATATATTTT	CASSLWTGGNTIYF
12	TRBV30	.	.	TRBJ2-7	TGTGCCTGGAGTGCCGACGGGTACGAGCAGTACTTC	CAWSADGYEQYF
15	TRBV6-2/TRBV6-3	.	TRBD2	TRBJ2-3	TGTGCCAGCAGTTATTCTAGCGGATACACAGATACGCAGTATTTT	CASSYSSGYTDTQYF
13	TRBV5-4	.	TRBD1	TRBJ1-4	TGTGCCAGCAGCTCGGGACAGAATGAAAAACTGTTTTTT	CASSSGQNEKLFF
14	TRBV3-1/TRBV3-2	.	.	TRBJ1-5	TGTGCCAGCAGCCAAACGGGGGACGATCAGCCCCAGCATTTT	CASSQTGDDQPQHF
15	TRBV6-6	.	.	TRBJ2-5	TGTGCCAGCAGTTACGGTGGGAGGCAGCAAGAGACCCAGTACTTC	CASSYGGRQQETQYF
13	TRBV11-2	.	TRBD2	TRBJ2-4	TGTGCCAGCAGCTTTAACGGGAGGAACATTCAGTACTTC	CASSFNGRNIQYF
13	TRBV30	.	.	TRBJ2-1	TGTGCCTGGACTGTCGGGACCTACAATGAGCAGTTCTTC	CAWTVGTYNEQFF
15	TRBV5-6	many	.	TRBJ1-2	TGTGCCAGCAGCTTGGGGCCGAGCGCTAACTATGGCTACACCTTC	CASSLGPSANYGYTF
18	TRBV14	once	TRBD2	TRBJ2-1	TGTGCCAGCAGCCAAGGATCGATCGGGAGGGCCTCCTACAATGAGCAGTTCTTC	CASSQGSIGRASYNEQFF
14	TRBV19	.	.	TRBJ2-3	TGTGCCAGTAGTATAACAGGGAGCACAGATACGCAGTATTTT	CASSITGSTDTQYF
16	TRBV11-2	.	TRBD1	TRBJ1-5	TGTGCCAGCAGCCCGGGACAGGGGTTTAGCAATCAGCCCCAGCATTTT	CASSPGQGFSNQPQHF
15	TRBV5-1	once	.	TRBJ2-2	TGCGCCAGCAGCCCCCCCATGGGGGCTACCGGGGAGCTGTTTTTT	CASSPPMGATGELFF
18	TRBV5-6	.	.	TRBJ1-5	TGTGCCAGCAGCCATGGGGACATGGGGACATCGACAAATCAGCCCCAGCATTTT	CASSHGDMGTSTNQPQHF